This record covers a single T cell receptor beta chain. This entry comes from a study of blood T cell repertoires in COVID-19. Whole-study context: Researchers got acute and convalescent COVID-19 samples from the United States, Italy and Spain. The analysed material was cDNA or gDNA that came from T cells, B-cell-depleted T cells, or PBMCs.

This CDR3 is built from 13 residues. The V and J ends lost 6 bases and 3 bases respectively, with 9 bases between them. CDR1 and CDR2 from the germline V gene are LNHDA and SQIVND (reference sequence). Source study methods: Estimation of nucleated cell counts was performed using reference gene primer amplification. Using immunoSEQ multiplex PCR, the repertoire was profiled, and TCRdb retains in-frame clones only, with some absent. V and J calls and clone size are those listed in that table; D and trimming were worked out from the DNA. The sample carries some 46,000 clones, 87% recorded once. J is TRBJ1-5 and V is TRBV19, with no clear D. What was sequenced was peripheral blood. This TCR was sampled from a human donor in a cohort sampled during active COVID-19. DNA for the CDR3: TGTGCCAGTAGAGGAGGGAACAATCAGCCCCAGCATTTT. The encoded protein is CASRGGNNQPQHF.